The TCR beta chain described here comes from a study of Ad26.COV2.S vaccination and SARS-CoV-2 variants. The wider study: Each vaccinee took Ad26.COV2.S intramuscularly, once or twice 56 days apart.

Study findings and constraints: Vaccine recipients posted higher spike-specific TCR breadth than their placebo counterparts.

The treatment was: 15 to 20 received Ad26.COV2.S at low or high dose, single or two shots; roughly five received placebo; per-sample allocation not given. The study sampled participants on day 63 after the first vaccine or placebo injection. What was given as vaccine was an Ad26 vector encoding Wuhan-strain SARS-CoV-2 spike. Details on this clone: The antigen is undetermined. Other DNA sequences in the sample encode the same CDR3.

The CDR3 extends over 14 amino acids. CDR1 is MNHEY and CDR2 is SVGAGI in the germline V gene. The V gene lost 0 bases and the J gene lost 0 bases, with 5 bases spanning the gap. Assay used: immunoSEQ multiplex PCR; TCRdb lists only in-frame clones, some missing. Among about 460,000 clones listed, 70% to 90% were seen once. The clonotype comes from a person between 18 and 65 years old who received the Ad26.COV2.S COVID-19 vaccine or a placebo. V and J are TRBV6-5 and TRBJ1-1; D uncertain. Sequenced material: peripheral blood, taken in a trial of Ad26.COV2.S vaccine versus placebo. The CDR3 nucleotides read TGTGCCAGCAGTTACTCTAGGCTGAACACTGAAGCTTTCTTT. Translating it yields CASSYSRLNTEAFF.